A selection of T cell receptor beta chains follows, all from one sample in a study of blood T cell repertoires in COVID-19. Some clones are missing from TCRdb's copy, which holds only in-frame ones; the method was immunoSEQ multiplex PCR. The sample has over 400,000 clones; about 88% are singletons. Sequenced: PBMCs or T cells enriched from blood (not recorded which). The receptors shown here come from a woman aged 55-70 years who had recovered from COVID-19. CDR3s include the opening cysteine and the closing phenylalanine or tryptophan. Each record gives: V gene, J gene, CDR3 protein.

TRBV24-1	TRBJ2-3	CATSEAGTERTDTQYF
TRBV7-2	TRBJ2-5	CASSRTQTEGTQYF
TRBV6-5	TRBJ2-7	CASTRGPTYEQYF
TRBV4-2	TRBJ2-2	CASSQPTGLNTGELFF
TRBV6-5	TRBJ1-1	CATQTGGYPTEAFF
TRBV2	TRBJ1-2	CAALGVHYGYTF
TRBV29-1	TRBJ1-2	CSVDRGNYGYTF
TRBV6-5	TRBJ1-1	CASTITYDSQKAFF
TRBV3-1/TRBV3-2	TRBJ2-3	CASSQASGGSTQYF
TRBV9	TRBJ2-1	CASSVGGGTYNEQFF
TRBV9	TRBJ1-3	CASSVQGGSGNTIYF
TRBV19	TRBJ2-2	CASSMRGTSGGDNTGELFF
TRBV2	TRBJ2-7	CASSERGRGAYEQYF
TRBV7-8	TRBJ2-3	CASSLENGRSDTQYF
TRBV3-1/TRBV3-2	TRBJ2-7	CASSQDNRGGEQYF
TRBV11-2	TRBJ1-1	CASSSLKQDLTEAFF
TRBV6-5	TRBJ1-1	CASKGQPHTEAFF
TRBV25-1	TRBJ2-3	CASSPTGYTDTQYF
TRBV24-1	TRBJ1-5	CATSAGQVYNQPQHF
TRBV14	TRBJ2-2	CASSRDRGRTGELFF
TRBV24-1	TRBJ1-5	CATSERDSRPQHF
TRBV5-1	TRBJ2-3	CASSLAGTAIAGPNTQYF
TRBV13	TRBJ1-2	CASSSTRVRYGYTF